This T cell receptor beta chain derives from a study of CD8 T cells in ankylosing spondylitis. Concerning this clonotype itself: Its antigen is as yet unknown.

The ends lost 3 bases at V and 6 bases at J; junction bases unmatched: 12. Germline V gene data show CDR1 as SGHRS and CDR2 as YFSETQ. The CDR3 has 15 residues. Overall study findings and caveats: What appeared characteristic of ankylosing spondylitis blood was a TCR beta motif of fewer than ten highly homologous variants. Before this, some motif variants had been reported in reactive arthritis synovial fluid and blood.

Quantitative molecular-barcoded 5'-RACE generated the TCR beta libraries. MiXCR was run by TCRdb on the 5' RACE reads, yielding one entry per CDR3 protein. The sample gives roughly 700,000 distinct CDR3 sequences, around 20% of which show up once; around 19% is in the top ten. This receptor was identified in a male donor with ankylosing spondylitis. The V and J genes are TRBV5-1 and TRBJ2-7, with TRBD2 identical over 7 bases. Sequencing was performed on blood, either unsorted or a sorted T cell fraction (not recorded which). The CDR3 DNA reads as TGCGCCAGCAGCTCAAGCGGGACCGTAGGGTCCGAGCAGTACTTC. Amino acid sequence: CASSSSGTVGSEQYF.